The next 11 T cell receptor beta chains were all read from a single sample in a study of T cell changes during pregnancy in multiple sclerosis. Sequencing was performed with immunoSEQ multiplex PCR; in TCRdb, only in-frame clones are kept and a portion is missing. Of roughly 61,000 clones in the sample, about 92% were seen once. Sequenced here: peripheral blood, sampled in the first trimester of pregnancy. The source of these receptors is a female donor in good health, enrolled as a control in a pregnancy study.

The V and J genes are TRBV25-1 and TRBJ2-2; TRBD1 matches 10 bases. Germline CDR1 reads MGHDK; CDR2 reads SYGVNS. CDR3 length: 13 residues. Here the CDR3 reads CAAGQGGTGELFF. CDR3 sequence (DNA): TGTGCTGCCGGACAGGGGGGGACCGGGGAGCTGTTTTTT.

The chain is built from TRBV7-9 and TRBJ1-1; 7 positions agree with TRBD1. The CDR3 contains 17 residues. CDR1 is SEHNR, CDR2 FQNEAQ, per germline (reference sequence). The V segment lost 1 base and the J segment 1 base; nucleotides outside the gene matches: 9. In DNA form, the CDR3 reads TGTGCCAGCAGCTTAGAGTACGGACAGGTTCCGAACACTGAAGCTTTCTTT. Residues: CASSLEYGQVPNTEAFF.

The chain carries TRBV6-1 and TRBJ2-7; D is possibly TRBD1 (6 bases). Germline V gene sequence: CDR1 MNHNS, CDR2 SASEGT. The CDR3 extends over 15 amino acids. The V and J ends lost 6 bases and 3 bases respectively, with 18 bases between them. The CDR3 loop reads CASRFLLQGLYEQYF. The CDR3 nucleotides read TGTGCCAGCAGATTCCTACTACAGGGTCTCTACGAGCAGTACTTC.

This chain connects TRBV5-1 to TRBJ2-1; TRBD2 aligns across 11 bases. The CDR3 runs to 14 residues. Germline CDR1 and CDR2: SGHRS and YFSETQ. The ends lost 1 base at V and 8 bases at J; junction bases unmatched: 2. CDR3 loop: CASSLTSGSHEQFF. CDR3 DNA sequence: TGCGCCAGCAGCTTGACTAGCGGGAGCCATGAGCAGTTCTTC.

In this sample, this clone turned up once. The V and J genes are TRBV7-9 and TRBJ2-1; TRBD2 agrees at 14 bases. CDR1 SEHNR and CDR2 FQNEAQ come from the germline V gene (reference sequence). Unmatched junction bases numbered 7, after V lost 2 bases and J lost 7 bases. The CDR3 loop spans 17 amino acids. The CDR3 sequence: CASSLRGLAGGGNEQFF. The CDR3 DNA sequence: TGTGCCAGCAGCTTAAGAGGACTAGCGGGAGGTGGAAATGAGCAGTTCTTC.

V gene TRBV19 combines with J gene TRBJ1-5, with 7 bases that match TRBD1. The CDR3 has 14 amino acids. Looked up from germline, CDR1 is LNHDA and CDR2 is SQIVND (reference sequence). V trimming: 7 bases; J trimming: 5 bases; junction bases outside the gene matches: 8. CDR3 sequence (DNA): TGTGCCAGTACCCACAGGGGCCTCTATCAGCCCCAGCATTTT. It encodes CASTHRGLYQPQHF.

The CDR3 is CASSPGLAGVGTYEQYF. CDR3 bases: TGCGCCAGCAGCCCGGGACTAGCGGGAGTCGGGACCTACGAGCAGTACTTC. V usage is TRBV5-1 and J usage is TRBJ2-7; TRBD2 matches at 14 bases. The length of the CDR3 is 17 residues. Germline CDR1 reads SGHRS; CDR2 reads YFSETQ. Germline trimming cut 4 bases from V and 2 bases from J; bases unmatched to any gene: 8.

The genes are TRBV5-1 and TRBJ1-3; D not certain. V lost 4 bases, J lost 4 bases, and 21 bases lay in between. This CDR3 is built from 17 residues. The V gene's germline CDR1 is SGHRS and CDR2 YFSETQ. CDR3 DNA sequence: TGCGCCAGCAGCCACACCTGGGTAGGAGGAGGAGGAAACACCATATATTTT. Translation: CASSHTWVGGGGNTIYF.

The CDR3 is CASSPGGNTIYF. DNA for the CDR3: TGTGCCAGCAGCCCTGGCGGAAACACCATATATTTT. The V call is TRBV9, the J call TRBJ1-3; D remains unclear. This CDR3 contains 12 residues. Trimming shortened V by 4 bases and J by 4 bases, and 6 bases separated the two germline ends. The V gene's germline CDR1 is SGDLS and CDR2 YYNGEE.

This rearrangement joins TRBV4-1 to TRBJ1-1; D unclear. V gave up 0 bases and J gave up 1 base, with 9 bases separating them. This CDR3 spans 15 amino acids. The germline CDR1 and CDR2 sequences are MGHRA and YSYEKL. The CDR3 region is CASSQDNGWNTEAFF. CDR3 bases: TGCGCCAGCAGCCAAGATAATGGCTGGAACACTGAAGCTTTCTTT.

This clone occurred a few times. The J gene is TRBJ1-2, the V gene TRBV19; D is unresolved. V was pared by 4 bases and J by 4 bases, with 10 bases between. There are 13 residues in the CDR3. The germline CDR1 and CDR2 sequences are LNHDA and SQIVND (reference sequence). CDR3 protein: CASSRREPYGYTF. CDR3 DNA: TGTGCCAGTAGTAGGCGGGAACCCTATGGCTACACCTTC. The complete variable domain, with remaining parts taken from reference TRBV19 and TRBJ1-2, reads DGGITQSPKYLFRKEGQNVTLSCEQNLNHDAMYWYRQDPGQGLRLIYYSQIVNDFQKGDIAEGYSVSREKKESFPLTVTSAQKNPTAFYLCASSRREPYGYTFGSGTRLTVV.